The text below deals with one T cell receptor (beta chain). These data belong to a study of blood T cells in healthy people across ages. A second roughly 7 to 11 cycle PCR used barcoded and J-beta primers. In TCRdb, the 5' RACE reads were re-called with MiXCR into one record per CDR3 protein. The sample lists about a million distinct CDR3 sequences, roughly half seen once, with 20% to 25% in the top ten. The CDR3 sequence is 14 residues long. CDR1 MNHEY and CDR2 SMNVEV come from the germline V gene (reference sequence). V shed 5 bases, J shed 6 bases, and the junction held 8 bases outside the gene matches.

This receptor was obtained from a woman aged 55-70 years in good health. Input material: blood. The V and J genes are TRBV27 and TRBJ1-2, with TRBD1 matching 8 bases. The CDR3 nucleotides read TGTGCCAGCAGTGCAGGGGGCTACGTCCATGGCTACACCTTC. Its protein is CASSAGGYVHGYTF.